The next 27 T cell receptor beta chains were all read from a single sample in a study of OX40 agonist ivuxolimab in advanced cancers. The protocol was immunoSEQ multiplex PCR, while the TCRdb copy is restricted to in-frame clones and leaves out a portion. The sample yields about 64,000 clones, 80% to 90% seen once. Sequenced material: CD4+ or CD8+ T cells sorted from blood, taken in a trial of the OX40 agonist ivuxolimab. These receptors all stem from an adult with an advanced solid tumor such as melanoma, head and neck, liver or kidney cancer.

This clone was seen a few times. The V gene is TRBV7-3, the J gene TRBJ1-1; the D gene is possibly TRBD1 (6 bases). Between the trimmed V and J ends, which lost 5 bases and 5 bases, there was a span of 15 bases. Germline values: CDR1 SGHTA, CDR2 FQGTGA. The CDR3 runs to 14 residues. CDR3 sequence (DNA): TGTGCCAGCAGCGCGAACCGGGACACGACTGAAGCTTTCTTT. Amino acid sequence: CASSANRDTTEAFF.

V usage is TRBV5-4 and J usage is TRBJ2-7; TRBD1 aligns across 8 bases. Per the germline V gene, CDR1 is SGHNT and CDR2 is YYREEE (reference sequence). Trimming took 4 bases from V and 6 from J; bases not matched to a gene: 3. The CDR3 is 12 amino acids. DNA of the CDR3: TGTGCCAGCAGCGTAGACAGGGGCGAGCAGTACTTC. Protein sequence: CASSVDRGEQYF.

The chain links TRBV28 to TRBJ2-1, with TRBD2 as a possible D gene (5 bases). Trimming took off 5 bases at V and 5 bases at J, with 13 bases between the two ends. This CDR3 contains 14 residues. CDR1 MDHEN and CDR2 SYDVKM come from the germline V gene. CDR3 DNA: TGTGCCAGCAGTCCACCTCCGGGGAACAATGAGCAGTTCTTC. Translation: CASSPPPGNNEQFF.

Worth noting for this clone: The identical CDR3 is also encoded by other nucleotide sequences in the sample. CDR3 residues: CAWSGRGGAYEQYF. The CDR3 DNA reads as TGTGCCTGGAGTGGTCGGGGGGGGGCCTACGAGCAGTACTTC. V usage is TRBV30 and J usage is TRBJ2-7; 8 bases are a match to TRBD2. Germline V gene sequence: CDR1 GTSNPN, CDR2 SVGIG (reference sequence). The V gene end was trimmed by 1 base and the J gene end by 2 bases; junction bases not matched to a gene: 4. The CDR3 is 14 amino acids.

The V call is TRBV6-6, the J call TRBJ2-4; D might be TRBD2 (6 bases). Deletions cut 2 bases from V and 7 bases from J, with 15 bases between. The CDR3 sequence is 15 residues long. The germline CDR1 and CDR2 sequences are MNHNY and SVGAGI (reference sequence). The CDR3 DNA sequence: TGTGCCAGCAGTTACCTGGGACTCCCCTCGAACATTCAGTACTTC. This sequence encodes CASSYLGLPSNIQYF.

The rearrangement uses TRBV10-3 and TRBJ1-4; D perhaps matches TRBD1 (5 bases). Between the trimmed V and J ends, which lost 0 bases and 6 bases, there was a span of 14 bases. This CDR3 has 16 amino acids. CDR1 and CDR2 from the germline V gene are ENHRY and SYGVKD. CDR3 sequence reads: CAISESRGKGDEKLFF. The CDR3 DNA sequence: TGTGCCATCAGTGAGTCGAGAGGGAAAGGGGATGAAAAACTGTTTTTT.

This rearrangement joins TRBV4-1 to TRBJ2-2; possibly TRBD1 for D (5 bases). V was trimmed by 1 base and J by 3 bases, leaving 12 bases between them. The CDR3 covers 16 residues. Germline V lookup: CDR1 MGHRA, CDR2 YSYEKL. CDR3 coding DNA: TGCGCCAGCAGCCAAGTGCAGGGAATGGACACCGGGGAGCTGTTTTTT. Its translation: CASSQVQGMDTGELFF.

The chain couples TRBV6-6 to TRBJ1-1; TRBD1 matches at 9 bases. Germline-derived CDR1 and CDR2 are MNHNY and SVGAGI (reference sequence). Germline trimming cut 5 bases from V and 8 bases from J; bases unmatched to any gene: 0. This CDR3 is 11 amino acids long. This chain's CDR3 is CASSGQGEAFF. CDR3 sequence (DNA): TGTGCCAGCAGTGGACAGGGGGAAGCTTTCTTT.

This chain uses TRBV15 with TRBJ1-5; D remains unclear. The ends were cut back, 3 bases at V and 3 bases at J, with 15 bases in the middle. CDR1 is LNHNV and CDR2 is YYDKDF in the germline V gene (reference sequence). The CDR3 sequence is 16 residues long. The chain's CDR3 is CATSSGRGLNNQPQHF. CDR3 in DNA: TGTGCCACCAGCAGTGGACGTGGACTGAACAATCAGCCCCAGCATTTT.

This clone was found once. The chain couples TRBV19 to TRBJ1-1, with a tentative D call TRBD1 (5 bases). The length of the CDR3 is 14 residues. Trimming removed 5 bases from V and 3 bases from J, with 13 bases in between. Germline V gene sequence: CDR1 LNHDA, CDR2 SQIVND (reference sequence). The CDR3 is CASSDSAGHTEAFF. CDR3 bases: TGTGCCAGTAGTGACAGTGCCGGTCACACTGAAGCTTTCTTT.

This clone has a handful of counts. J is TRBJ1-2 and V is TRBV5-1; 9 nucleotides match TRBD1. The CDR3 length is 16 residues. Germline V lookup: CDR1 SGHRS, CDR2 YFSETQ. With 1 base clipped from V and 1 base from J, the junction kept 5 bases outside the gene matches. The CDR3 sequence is CASSLTGTGINYGYTF. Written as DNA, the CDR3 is TGCGCCAGCAGCTTGACCGGGACAGGGATTAACTATGGCTACACCTTC.

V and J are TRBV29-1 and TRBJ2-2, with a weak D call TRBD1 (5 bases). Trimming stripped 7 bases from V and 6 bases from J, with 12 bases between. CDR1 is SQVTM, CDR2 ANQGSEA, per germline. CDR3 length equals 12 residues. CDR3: CSAERQPGELFF. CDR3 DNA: TGCAGCGCCGAGAGACAGCCCGGGGAGCTGTTTTTT.

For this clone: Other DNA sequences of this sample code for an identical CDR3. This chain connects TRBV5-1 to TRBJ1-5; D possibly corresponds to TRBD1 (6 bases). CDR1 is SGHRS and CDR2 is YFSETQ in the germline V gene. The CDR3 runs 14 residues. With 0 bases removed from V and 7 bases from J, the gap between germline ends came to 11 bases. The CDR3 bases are TGCGCCAGCAGCTTGGAGGGAGGGGGGCAGCCCCAGCATTTT. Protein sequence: CASSLEGGGQPQHF.

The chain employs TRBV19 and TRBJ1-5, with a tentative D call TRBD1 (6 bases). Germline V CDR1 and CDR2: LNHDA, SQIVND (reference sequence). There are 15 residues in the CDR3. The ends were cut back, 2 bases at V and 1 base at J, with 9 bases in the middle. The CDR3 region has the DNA TGTGCCAGTAGTATAAGGGGGTTCAGCAATCAGCCCCAGCATTTT. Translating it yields CASSIRGFSNQPQHF.

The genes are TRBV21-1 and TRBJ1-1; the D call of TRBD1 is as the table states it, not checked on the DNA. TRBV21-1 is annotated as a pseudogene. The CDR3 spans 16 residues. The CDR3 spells CASSKLTRQGRTEAFF. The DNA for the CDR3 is TGTGCCAGCAGCAAACTGACCCGACAGGGCAGGACTGAAGCTTTCTTT.

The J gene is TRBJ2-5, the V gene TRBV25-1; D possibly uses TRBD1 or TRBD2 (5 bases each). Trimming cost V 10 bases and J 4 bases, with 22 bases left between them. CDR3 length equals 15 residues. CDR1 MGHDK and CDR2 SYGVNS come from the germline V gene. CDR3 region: CATRPTRGDRETQYF. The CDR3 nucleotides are TGTGCCACCCGACCCACCAGAGGGGATAGAGAGACCCAGTACTTC.

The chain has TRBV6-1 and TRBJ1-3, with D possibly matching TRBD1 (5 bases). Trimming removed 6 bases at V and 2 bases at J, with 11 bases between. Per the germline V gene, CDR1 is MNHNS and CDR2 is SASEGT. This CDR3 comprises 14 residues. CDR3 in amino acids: CASRSRGAGNTIYF. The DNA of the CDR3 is TGTGCCAGCAGGAGCCGGGGGGCTGGAAACACCATATATTTT.

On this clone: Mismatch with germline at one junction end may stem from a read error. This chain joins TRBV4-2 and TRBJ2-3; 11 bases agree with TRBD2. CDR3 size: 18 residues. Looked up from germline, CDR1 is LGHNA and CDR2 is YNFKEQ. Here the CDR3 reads CVSSARAASGRWADTQYF. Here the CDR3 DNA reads TGTGTCAGCAGCGCTAGGGCGGCTAGCGGGAGGTGGGCAGATACGCAGTATTTT.

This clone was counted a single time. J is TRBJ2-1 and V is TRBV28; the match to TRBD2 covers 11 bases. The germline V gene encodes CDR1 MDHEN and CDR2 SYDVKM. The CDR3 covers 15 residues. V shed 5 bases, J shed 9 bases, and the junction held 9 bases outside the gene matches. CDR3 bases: TGTGCCAGCAGTCCAAGAATAGCGGGAGGGGTTGAGCAGTTCTTC. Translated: CASSPRIAGGVEQFF.

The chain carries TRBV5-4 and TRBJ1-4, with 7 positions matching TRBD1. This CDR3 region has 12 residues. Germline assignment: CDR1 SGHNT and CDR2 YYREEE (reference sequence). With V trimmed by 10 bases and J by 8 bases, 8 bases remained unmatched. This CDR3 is CAEGAAVEKLFF. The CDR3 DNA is TGTGCCGAGGGGGCCGCCGTGGAAAAACTGTTTTTT.

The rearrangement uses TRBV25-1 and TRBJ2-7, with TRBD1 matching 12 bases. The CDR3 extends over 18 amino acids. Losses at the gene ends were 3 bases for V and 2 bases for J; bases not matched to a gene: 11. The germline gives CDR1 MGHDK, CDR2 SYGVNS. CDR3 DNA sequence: TGTGCCAGCAGTGATAGGGGACAGGGGGCTCTCTCACCCTACGAGCAGTACTTC. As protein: CASSDRGQGALSPYEQYF.

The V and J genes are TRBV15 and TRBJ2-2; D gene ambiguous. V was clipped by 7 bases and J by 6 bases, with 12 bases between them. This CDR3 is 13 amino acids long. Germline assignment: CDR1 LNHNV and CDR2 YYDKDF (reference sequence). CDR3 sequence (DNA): TGTGCCACCAAAAAGGGTGGGTCCGGGGAGCTGTTTTTT. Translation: CATKKGGSGELFF.

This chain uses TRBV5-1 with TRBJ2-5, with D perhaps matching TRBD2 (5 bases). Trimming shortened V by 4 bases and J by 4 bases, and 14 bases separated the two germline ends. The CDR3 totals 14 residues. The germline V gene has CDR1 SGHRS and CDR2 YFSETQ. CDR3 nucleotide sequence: TGCGCCAGCAGCCCGGCGGGCGTGGGAGAGACCCAGTACTTC. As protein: CASSPAGVGETQYF.

DNA of the CDR3: TGCGCCAGCAGTGAGGACAAGATCTCCTACGAGCAGTACTTC. It translates to CASSEDKISYEQYF. This sequence joins TRBV10-1 and TRBJ2-5, with D unclear. The J call may be faulty, since TRBJ2-7 better matches the DNA end. This CDR3 spans 14 amino acids. The germline V gene has CDR1 WNHNN and CDR2 SYGVQD (reference sequence).

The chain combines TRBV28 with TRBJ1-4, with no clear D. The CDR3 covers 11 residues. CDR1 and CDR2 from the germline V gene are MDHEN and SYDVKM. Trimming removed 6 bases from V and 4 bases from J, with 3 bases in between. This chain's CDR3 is CASSINEKLFF. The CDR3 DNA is TGTGCCAGCAGCATTAATGAAAAACTGTTTTTT.

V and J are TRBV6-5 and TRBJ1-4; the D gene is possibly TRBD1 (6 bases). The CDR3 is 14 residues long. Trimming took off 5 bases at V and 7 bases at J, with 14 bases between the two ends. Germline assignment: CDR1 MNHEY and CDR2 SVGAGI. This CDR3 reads CASSDDRRSEKLFF. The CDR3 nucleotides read TGTGCCAGCAGTGATGACAGGAGGAGTGAAAAACTGTTTTTT.

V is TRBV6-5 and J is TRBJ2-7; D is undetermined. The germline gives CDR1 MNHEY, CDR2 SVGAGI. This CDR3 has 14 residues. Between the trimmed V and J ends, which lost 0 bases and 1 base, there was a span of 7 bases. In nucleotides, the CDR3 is TGTGCCAGCAGTTACTCTACCAATTCCTACGAGCAGTACTTC. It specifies CASSYSTNSYEQYF.